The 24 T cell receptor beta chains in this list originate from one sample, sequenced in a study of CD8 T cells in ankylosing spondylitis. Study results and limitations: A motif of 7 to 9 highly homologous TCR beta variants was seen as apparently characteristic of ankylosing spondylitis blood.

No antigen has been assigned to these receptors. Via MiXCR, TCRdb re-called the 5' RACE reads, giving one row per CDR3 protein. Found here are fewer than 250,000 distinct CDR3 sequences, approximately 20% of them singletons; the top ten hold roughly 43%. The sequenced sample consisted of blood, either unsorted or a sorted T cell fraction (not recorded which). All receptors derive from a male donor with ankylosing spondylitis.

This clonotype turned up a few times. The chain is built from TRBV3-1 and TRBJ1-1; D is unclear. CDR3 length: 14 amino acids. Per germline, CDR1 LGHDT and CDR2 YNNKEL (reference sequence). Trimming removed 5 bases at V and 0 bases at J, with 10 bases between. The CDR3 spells CASSVGLMNTEAFF. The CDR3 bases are TGTGCCAGCAGCGTCGGACTTATGAACACTGAAGCTTTCTTT.

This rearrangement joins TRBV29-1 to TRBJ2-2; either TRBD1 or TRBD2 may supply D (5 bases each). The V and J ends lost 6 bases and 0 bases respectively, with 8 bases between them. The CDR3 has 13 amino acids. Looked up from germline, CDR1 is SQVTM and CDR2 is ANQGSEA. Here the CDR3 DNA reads TGCAGCGTCGGGGCCGCGAACACCGGGGAGCTGTTTTTT. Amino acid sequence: CSVGAANTGELFF.

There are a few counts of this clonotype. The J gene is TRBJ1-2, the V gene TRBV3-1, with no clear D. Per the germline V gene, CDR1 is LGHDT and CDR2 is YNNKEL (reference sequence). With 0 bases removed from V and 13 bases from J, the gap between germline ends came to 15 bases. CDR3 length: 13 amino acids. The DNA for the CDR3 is TGTGCCAGCAGCCAAGAAAAGAAATTTGGGATCACCTTC. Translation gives CASSQEKKFGITF.

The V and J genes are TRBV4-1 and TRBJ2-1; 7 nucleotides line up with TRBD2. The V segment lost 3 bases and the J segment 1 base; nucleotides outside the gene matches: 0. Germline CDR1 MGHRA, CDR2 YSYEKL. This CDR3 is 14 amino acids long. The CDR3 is CASSQGGSYNEQFF. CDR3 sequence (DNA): TGCGCCAGCAGCCAGGGAGGGTCCTACAATGAGCAGTTCTTC.

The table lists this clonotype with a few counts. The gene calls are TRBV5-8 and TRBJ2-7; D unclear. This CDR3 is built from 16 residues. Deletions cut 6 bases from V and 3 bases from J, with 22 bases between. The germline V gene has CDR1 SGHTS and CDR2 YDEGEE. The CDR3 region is CASTIIRTSPFYEQYF. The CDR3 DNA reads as TGTGCCAGCACCATAATTCGGACGTCTCCCTTCTACGAGCAGTACTTC.

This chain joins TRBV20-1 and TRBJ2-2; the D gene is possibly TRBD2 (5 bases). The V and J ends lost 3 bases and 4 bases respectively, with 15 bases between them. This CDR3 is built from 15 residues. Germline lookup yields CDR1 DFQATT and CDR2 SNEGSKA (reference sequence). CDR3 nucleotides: TGCAGTGCTAGTGGCAAGCGGCCGGGCACCGGGGAGCTGTTTTTT. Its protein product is CSASGKRPGTGELFF.

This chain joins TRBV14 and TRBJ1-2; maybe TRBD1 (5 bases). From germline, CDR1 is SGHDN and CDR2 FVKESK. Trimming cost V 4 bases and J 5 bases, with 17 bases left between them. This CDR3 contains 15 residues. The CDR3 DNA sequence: TGTGCCAGCAGCCCCGCGCCCGGGACTAGATATGGCTACACCTTC. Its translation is CASSPAPGTRYGYTF.

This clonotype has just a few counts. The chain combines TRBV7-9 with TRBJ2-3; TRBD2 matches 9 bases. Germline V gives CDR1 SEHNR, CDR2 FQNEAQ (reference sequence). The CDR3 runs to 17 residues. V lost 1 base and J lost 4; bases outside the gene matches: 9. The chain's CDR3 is CASSLESWREGADTQYF. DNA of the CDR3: TGTGCCAGCAGCTTAGAGTCCTGGCGGGAGGGAGCAGATACGCAGTATTTT.

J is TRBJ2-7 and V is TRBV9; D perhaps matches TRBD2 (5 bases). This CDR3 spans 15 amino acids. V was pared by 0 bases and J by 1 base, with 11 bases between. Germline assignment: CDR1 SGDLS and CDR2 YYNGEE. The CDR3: CASSVGGIKSYEQYF. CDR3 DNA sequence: TGTGCCAGCAGCGTAGGAGGGATCAAGTCCTACGAGCAGTACTTC.

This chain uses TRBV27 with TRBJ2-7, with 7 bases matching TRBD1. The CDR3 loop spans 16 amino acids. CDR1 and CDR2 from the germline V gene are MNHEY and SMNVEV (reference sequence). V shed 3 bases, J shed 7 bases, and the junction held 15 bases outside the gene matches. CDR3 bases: TGTGCCAGCAGTTTCCAAGGGACAGAGAATCTAAGGGAGCAGTACTTC. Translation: CASSFQGTENLREQYF.

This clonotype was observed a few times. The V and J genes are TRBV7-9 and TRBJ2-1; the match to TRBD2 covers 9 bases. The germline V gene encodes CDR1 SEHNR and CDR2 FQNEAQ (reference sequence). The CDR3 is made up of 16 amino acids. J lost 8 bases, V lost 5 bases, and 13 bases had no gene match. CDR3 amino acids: CASSPSGAGGQDEQFF. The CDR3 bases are TGTGCCAGCAGCCCATCTGGAGCGGGGGGCCAGGATGAGCAGTTCTTC.

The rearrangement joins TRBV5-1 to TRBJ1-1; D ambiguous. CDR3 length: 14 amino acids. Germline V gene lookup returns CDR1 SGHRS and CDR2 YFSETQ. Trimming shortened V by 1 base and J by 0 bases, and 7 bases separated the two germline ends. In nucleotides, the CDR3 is TGCGCCAGCAGCTTGTATTTCATGAACACTGAAGCTTTCTTT. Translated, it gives CASSLYFMNTEAFF.

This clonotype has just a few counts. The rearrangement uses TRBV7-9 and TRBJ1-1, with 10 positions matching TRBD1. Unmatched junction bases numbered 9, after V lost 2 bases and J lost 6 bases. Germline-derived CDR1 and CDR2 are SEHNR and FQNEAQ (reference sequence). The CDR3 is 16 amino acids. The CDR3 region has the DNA TGTGCCAGCAGCTTAAGAAGGACAGGGGGAATTGCTGAAGCTTTCTTT. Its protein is CASSLRRTGGIAEAFF.

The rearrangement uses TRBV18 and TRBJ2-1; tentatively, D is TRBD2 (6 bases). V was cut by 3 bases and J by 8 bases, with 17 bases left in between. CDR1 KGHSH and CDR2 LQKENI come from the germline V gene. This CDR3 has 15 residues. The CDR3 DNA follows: TGTGCCAGCTCACCCTACGGGGGAGAGCTCTATGAGCAGTTCTTC. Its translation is CASSPYGGELYEQFF.

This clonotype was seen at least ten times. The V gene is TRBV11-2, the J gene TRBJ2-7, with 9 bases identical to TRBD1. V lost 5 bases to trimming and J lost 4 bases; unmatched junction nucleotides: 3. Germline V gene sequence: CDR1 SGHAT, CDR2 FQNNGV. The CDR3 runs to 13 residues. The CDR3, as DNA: TGTGCCAGCAGCCTAGGGACAGGGTACGAGCAGTACTTC. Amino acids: CASSLGTGYEQYF. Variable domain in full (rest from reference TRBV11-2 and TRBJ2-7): EAGVAQSPRYKIIEKRQSVAFWCNPISGHATLYWYQQILGQGPKLLIQFQNNGVVDDSQLPKDRFSAERLKGVDSTLKIQPAKLEDSAVYLCASSLGTGYEQYFGPGTRLTVT.

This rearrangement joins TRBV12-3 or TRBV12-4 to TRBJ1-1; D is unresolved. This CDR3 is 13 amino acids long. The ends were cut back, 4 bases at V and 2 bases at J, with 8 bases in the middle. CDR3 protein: CASSWATNTEAFF. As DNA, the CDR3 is TGTGCCAGCAGTTGGGCCACCAACACTGAAGCTTTCTTT.

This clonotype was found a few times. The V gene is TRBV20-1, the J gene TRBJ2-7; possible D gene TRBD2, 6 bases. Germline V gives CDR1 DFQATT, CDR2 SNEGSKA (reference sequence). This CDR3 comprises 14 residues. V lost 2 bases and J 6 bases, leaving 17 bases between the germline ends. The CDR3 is CSARYPGEFAEQYF. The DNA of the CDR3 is TGCAGTGCTAGATACCCGGGGGAGTTCGCCGAGCAGTACTTC.

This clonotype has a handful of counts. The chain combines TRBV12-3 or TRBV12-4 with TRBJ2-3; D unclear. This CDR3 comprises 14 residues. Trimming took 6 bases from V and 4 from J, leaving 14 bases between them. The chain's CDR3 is CASRVQGVPDTQYF. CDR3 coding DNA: TGTGCCAGCAGGGTACAAGGTGTCCCAGATACGCAGTATTTT.

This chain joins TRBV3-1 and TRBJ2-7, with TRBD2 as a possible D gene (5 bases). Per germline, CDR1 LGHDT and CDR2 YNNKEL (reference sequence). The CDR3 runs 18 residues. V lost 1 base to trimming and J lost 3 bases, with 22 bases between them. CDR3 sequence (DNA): TGTGCCAGCAGCCAAGGACGTTACGAGGGCTTCGCCAGCTACGAGCAGTACTTC. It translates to CASSQGRYEGFASYEQYF.

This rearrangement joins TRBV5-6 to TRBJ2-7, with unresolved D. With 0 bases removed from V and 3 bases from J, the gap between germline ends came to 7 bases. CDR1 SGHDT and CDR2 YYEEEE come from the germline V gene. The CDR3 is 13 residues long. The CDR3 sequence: CASSLGADYEQYF. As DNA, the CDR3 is TGTGCCAGCAGCTTGGGGGCGGACTACGAGCAGTACTTC.

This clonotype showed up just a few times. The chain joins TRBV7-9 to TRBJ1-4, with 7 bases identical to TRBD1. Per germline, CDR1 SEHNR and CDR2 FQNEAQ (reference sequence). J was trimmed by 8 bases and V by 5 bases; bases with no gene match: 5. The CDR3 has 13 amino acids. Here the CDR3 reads CASSEGAREKLFF. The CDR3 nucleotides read TGTGCCAGCAGCGAGGGGGCGAGAGAAAAACTGTTTTTT.

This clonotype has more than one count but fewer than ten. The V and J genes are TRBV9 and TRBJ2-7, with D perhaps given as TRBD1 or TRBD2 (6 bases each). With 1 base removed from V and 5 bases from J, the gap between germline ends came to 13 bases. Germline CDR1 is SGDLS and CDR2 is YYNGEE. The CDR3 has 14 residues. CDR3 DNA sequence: TGTGCCAGCAGCGTAAGGGGGGAAAGCCACGAGCAGTACTTC. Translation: CASSVRGESHEQYF.

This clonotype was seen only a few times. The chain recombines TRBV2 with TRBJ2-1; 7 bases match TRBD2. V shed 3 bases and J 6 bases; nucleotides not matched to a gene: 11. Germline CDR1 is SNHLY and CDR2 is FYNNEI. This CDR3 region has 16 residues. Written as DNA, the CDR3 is TGTGCCAGCAGTGACGTCGGGCTAGCGGCCTCCAATGAGCAGTTCTTC. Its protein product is CASSDVGLAASNEQFF.

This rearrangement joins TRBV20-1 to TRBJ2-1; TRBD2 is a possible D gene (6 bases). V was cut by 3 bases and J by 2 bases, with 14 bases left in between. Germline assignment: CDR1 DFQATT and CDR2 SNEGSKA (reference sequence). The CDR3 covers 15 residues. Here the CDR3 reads CSASYPAGPYNEQFF. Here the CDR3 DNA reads TGCAGTGCTAGTTATCCAGCGGGTCCCTACAATGAGCAGTTCTTC.